The sequence of this T cell receptor (beta chain) was determined in a study of neoadjuvant anti-PD-1 for oral cavity cancer. General study results and limits: Post-nivolumab, blood T cell clonality was significantly elevated in non-responders.

A word on this clone: The antigen is undetermined.

Only in-frame clones appear in the TCRdb table, and some are missing; sequencing was by immunoSEQ multiplex PCR. The sample holds more than 25,000 clones; about 77% are singletons and the top ten take 3.4%. Time point meaning: after neoadjuvant nivolumab, at surgical resection. The V gene's germline CDR1 is SGHVS and CDR2 FQNEAQ. The CDR3 contains 12 residues. The V end was cut by 5 bases, the J end by 4 bases, with 6 bases between. Sequenced material: PBMCs, taken after nivolumab (anti-PD-1) treatment. The sequence came from a person aged 35-79 years with oral cavity squamous cell carcinoma. V gene TRBV7-8 combines with J gene TRBJ1-5; no clear D gene. CDR3 coding DNA: TGTGCCAGCAGCAGCAAGAATCAGCCCCAGCATTTT. It is translated as CASSSKNQPQHF. The complete variable domain, with remaining parts taken from reference TRBV7-8 and TRBJ1-5, reads GAGVSQSPRYKVAKRGQDVALRCDPISGHVSLFWYQQALGQGPEFLTYFQNEAQLDKSGLPSDRFFAERPEGSVSTLKIQRTQQEDSAVYLCASSSKNQPQHFGDGTRLSIL.